What follows are 9 T cell receptor beta chains derived from one specimen sequenced in a study of blood T cell repertoires in COVID-19. Assay used: immunoSEQ multiplex PCR; TCRdb lists only in-frame clones, some missing. The sample yields 300,000 to 400,000 clones, around nine tenths seen once. The specimen was PBMCs or T cells enriched from blood (not recorded which). These receptors came from a woman aged 25 to 39 with acute COVID-19.

This sequence joins TRBV3-1 (or the pseudogene TRBV3-2) and TRBJ1-2; 7 nucleotides line up with TRBD1. The CDR3 covers 15 residues. Germline V gives CDR1 LGHDT, CDR2 YNNKEL (reference sequence). Trimming at V came to 4 bases and at J to 4 bases, leaving 9 bases not matched to a gene. DNA of the CDR3: TGTGCCAGCAGCCCTGACAGGGCGGAGGTCTATGGCTACACCTTC. Protein: CASSPDRAEVYGYTF.

J is TRBJ1-1 and V is TRBV5-1, with 8 nucleotides matching TRBD1. The V segment lost 3 bases and the J segment 3 bases; nucleotides outside the gene matches: 4. In germline, CDR1 is SGHRS, CDR2 YFSETQ. The CDR3 is made up of 14 amino acids. CDR3 nucleotides: TGCGCCAGCAGCTGGGACAGGTTATACACTGAAGCTTTCTTT. Amino acids: CASSWDRLYTEAFF.

This chain connects TRBV10-3 to TRBJ1-4; the D gene is possibly TRBD1 (6 bases). V was clipped by 10 bases and J by 6 bases, with 12 bases between them. The CDR3 is 12 residues long. Germline CDR1 is ENHRY and CDR2 is SYGVKD. CDR3 amino acids: CASRQADEKLFF. The CDR3, as DNA: TGTGCCAGCCGACAGGCGGATGAAAAACTGTTTTTT.

This chain uses TRBV6-5 with TRBJ2-7; 7 nucleotides line up with TRBD1. V was pared by 10 bases and J by 4 bases, with 13 bases of the junction left unmatched. Germline CDR1 is MNHEY and CDR2 is SVGAGI. This CDR3 region has 14 residues. CDR3 nucleotide sequence: TGTGCCACCGGGGACAGCTCGACTGGGTACGAGCAGTACTTC. Amino acid sequence: CATGDSSTGYEQYF.

This clone has just one count. The chain has TRBV7-8 and TRBJ1-2, with D hard to call. The CDR3 totals 16 residues. Trimming left V 0 bases short and J 2 bases short, with 13 bases between. Germline assignment: CDR1 SGHVS and CDR2 FQNEAQ. The CDR3 loop is CASSLAPPGKNYGYTF. The CDR3 nucleotides are TGTGCCAGCAGCTTAGCGCCCCCGGGGAAGAACTATGGCTACACCTTC.

The chain combines TRBV30 with TRBJ1-5, with D perhaps TRBD1 (6 bases). V lost 3 bases to trimming and J lost 0 bases, with 15 bases between them. Germline values: CDR1 GTSNPN, CDR2 SVGIG (reference sequence). This CDR3 has 16 amino acids. The CDR3 region has the DNA TGTGCCTGGAGAAGATCGACAGGCCTTAGCAATCAGCCCCAGCATTTT. It codes for CAWRRSTGLSNQPQHF.

The V gene is TRBV7-9, the J gene TRBJ1-3; D is unresolved. V lost 1 base to trimming and J lost 0 bases, with 16 bases between them. The CDR3 is made up of 18 amino acids. CDR1 and CDR2 from the germline V gene are SEHNR and FQNEAQ (reference sequence). The CDR3 sequence: CASSLVLGYADSGNTIYF. In DNA, the CDR3 is TGTGCCAGCAGCTTAGTACTCGGTTACGCCGACTCTGGAAACACCATATATTTT.

This clone was seen a handful of times. This chain connects TRBV11-3 to TRBJ2-2; D unresolved. The CDR3 covers 16 residues. Germline-derived CDR1 and CDR2 are SGHNT and YENEEA. Trimming cost V 0 bases and J 0 bases, with 8 bases left between them. The CDR3 spells CASSLDPGSNTGELFF. The CDR3, as DNA: TGTGCCAGCAGCTTAGATCCAGGTTCGAACACCGGGGAGCTGTTTTTT.

The chain couples TRBV5-1 to TRBJ2-7; D call uncertain. CDR1 is SGHRS and CDR2 is YFSETQ in the germline V gene. Trimming took 0 bases from V and 7 from J, leaving 14 bases between them. The CDR3 contains 14 residues. CDR3 amino acids: CASSLVAGLPEQYF. CDR3 DNA sequence: TGCGCCAGCAGCTTGGTGGCTGGCCTTCCTGAGCAGTACTTC.